This T cell receptor beta chain was recorded in a study of cytomegalovirus exposure and HLA in healthy donors. General observations from the study: Reportedly, diagnosis of cytomegalovirus status by the classifier showed high specificity and sensitivity.

CDR3 length: 9 amino acids. Looked up from germline, CDR1 is SQVTM and CDR2 is ANQGSEA. Vbeta (60) and Jbeta (13) primers were used in the PCR. Sequencing used immunoSEQ multiplex PCR; TCRdb keeps in-frame clones, though not all of them. Of roughly 180,000 clones in the sample, roughly 83% were seen once. A word on this clone: Antigen specificity is unknown. The junction differs from germline at one of its ends, possibly a read error.

Input material: PBMCs. The chain couples TRBV29-1 to TRBJ2-1, with unresolved D. The source is a boy aged 2 to 9 in good health and CMV-seronegative. CDR3 coding DNA: TGCGGCGTTGGGCCTGAGCAGTTCTTC. Protein: CGVGPEQFF.